This TCR beta chain was captured in a study of T cells in Graves' hyperthyroidism and ophthalmopathy. Findings and limits, study-wide: Blood shared most expanded thyroid clonotypes above 0.001.

Patients were excluded for uncontrolled infection, other autoimmune disease, pregnancy or lactation. Amplification of TCR beta CDR3 regions was performed using RNA transcripts as template. The HTBI primer set was used in a first-round RT-PCR of the TCR CDR3. Using its own MiXCR run on the multiplex PCR reads, TCRdb lists one record per CDR3 protein. The data contain a few hundred thousand distinct CDR3 sequences, about an eighth of them singletons. There are many counts of this clonotype. Its target is unknown. Trimming stripped 3 bases from V and 3 bases from J, with 8 bases between. The CDR3 is 13 residues long. Germline V gives CDR1 MDHEN, CDR2 SYDVKM.

Sequencing used blood. The clonotype comes from a woman between 18 and 29 years old with Graves' hyperthyroidism. This sequence joins TRBV28 and TRBJ2-5; D gene ambiguous. The CDR3 reads CASSLGREETQYF. The CDR3 DNA follows: TGTGCCAGCAGTTTGGGCCGAGAAGAGACCCAGTACTTC.